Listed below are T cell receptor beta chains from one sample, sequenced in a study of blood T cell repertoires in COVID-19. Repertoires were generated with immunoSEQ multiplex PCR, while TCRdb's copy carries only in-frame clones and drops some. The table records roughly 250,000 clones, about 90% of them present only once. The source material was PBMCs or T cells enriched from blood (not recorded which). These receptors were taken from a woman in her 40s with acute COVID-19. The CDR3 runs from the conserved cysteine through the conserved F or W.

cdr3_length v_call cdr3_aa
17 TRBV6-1 CASSEAPLAGYTDTQYF
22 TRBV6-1 CASSEAVRVAGEIAGGAYEQYF
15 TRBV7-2 CASSNRDRLTYEQYF
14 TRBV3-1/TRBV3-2 CASSQDGGSYEQYF
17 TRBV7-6 CASSLETSGYSYNEQFF
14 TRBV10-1 CASRADQNTGELFF
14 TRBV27 CASSPYNSNQPQHF
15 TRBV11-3 CASSRTVGHSGEQYF
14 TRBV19 CASSKTGVYETQYF
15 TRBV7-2 CASSLEAVKSYEQYF
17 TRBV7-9 CASSLDSSGRSFETQYF
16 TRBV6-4 CASSDSSASGANVLTF
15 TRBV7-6 CASSPSQGNTGELFF
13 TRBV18 CASSPSPGETQYF
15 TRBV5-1 CASSREGGKVETQYF
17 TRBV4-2 CASSQDLPGHSGNTIYF
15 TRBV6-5 CASRIQGASRETQYF
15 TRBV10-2 CASSGTGGSDTEAFF
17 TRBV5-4 CASSFRDRRGPTGELFF
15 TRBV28 CASTQDRPDNQPQHF
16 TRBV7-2 CASSSQTGAENTEAFF
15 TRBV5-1 CASSLGQDYNSPLHF
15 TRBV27 CASRVTGGPYNEQFF
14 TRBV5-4 CASSDPSATYEQYF
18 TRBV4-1 CASSHLGGTSGIYNEQFF
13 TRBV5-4 CASSLGDRNIQYF
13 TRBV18 CASSYTSTGELFF
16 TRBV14 CASSPLPGSAGNTIYF
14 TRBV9 CASSVGGSSYEQYF
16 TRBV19 CASSIGDTSSYNEQFF
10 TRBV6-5 CASSSGIQFF
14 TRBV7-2 CASSFGGVQVEAFF
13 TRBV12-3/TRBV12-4 CASSFIGGSEAFF
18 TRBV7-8 CASSALARLAGVYYEQYF
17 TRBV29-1 CSVDPSSGGGMNTEAFF
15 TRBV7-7 CASSLGAGGIDTQYF
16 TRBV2 CASSEAQAGGGDTQYF
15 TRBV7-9 CASSLIGQPNYGYTF
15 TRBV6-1 CASSEVGGRERTQYF